The clone carrying this T cell receptor beta chain was recorded a few times. Its antigen is as yet unknown. The V segment lost 4 bases and the J segment 6 bases; nucleotides outside the gene matches: 6. Germline V CDR1 and CDR2: SGHRS, YFSETQ. The CDR3 is 14 amino acids. The data originate from a study of beta chain features in type 1 diabetes. Findings and caveats of the study: More deletions and fewer insertions at VDJ junctions were seen in type 1 diabetes patients. Shortening of TCRB CDR3s, moderate but significant, appeared in all four CD4+ subsets of Type 1 diabetes patients. Among patients, naive, central memory and Treg TCRB repertoires appeared more similar than among healthy donors.

Isolated RNA was reverse transcribed in full, so expressed TCRB transcripts were sequenced. Assay used: immunoSEQ multiplex PCR; TCRdb lists only in-frame clones, some missing. The sample comprises fewer than 250,000 clones, over 9.5% of which are singletons, and around 0.031% rests with the top ten. V is TRBV5-1 and J is TRBJ2-1; 8 bases align to TRBD1. This TCR came from a woman under 30 in good health. The sequenced material came from naive CD4+ T cells from blood. This chain's CDR3 is CASSRLGQGNEQFF. In DNA, the CDR3 is TGCGCCAGCAGCCGTCTTGGACAGGGCAATGAGCAGTTCTTC.